This T cell receptor beta chain was documented in a study of CD8+ T cells in alopecia areata. About the research overall: At a dose of 5 to 10 mg twice daily, oral tofacitinib was given to treated patients.

Once RNA had been extracted, it was reverse transcribed into cDNA to act as the sequencing template. Method: immunoSEQ multiplex PCR; TCRdb's copy keeps in-frame clones and lacks some. The table records 100,000 to 150,000 clones, approximately 38% of them present only once. Obtained from alopecia areata patients were lesional scalp punch biopsies along with peripheral blood. CDR3 length: 9 amino acids. V was shortened by 5 bases and J by 4 bases, with 2 bases between the two germline ends. CDR1 and CDR2 (germline): SQVTM, ANQGSEA. This clone was seen a handful of times. The V gene is TRBV29-1, the J gene TRBJ1-2; D is undetermined. This sequence originates from a human donor with alopecia areata. The sample was CD4+ T cells sorted from blood. The CDR3 DNA sequence: TGCAGCGTTAGCTATGGCTACACCTTC. Translated: CSVSYGYTF.